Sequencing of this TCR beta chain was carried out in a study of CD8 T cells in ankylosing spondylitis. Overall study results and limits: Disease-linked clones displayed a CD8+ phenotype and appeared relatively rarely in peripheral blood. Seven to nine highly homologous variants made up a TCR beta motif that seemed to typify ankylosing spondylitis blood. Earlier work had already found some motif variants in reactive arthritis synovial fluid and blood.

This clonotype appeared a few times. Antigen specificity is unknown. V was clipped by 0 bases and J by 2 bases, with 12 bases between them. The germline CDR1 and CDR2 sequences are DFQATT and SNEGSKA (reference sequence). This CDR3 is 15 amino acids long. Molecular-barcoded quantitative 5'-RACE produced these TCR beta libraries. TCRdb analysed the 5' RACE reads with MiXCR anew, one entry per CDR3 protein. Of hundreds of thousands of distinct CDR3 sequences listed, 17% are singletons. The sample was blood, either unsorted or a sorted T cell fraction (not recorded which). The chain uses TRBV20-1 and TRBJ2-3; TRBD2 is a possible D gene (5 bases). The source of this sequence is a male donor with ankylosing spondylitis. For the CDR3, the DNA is TGCAGTGCTAGAGATGTAGGGAGTTACACAGATACGCAGTATTTT. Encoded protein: CSARDVGSYTDTQYF.